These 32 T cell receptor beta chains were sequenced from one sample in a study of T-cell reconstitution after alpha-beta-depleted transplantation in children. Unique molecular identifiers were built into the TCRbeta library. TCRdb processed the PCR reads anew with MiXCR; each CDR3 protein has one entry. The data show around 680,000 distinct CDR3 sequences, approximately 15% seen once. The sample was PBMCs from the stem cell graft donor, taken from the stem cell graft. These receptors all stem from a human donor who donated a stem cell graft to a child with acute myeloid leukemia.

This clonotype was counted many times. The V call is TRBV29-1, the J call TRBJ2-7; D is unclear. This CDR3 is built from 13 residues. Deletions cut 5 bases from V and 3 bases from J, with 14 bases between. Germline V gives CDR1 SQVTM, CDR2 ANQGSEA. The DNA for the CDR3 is TGCAGCGTTTCGCCTGTTGGAAGCTACGAGCAGTACTTC. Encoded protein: CSVSPVGSYEQYF.

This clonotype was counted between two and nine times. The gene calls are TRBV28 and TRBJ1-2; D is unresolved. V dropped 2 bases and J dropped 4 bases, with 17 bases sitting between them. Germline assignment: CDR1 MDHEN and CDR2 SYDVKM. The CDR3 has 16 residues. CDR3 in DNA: TGTGCCAGCAGTTTAGGAGGCGGCCTGGTGGGCTATGGCTACACCTTC. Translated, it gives CASSLGGGLVGYGYTF.

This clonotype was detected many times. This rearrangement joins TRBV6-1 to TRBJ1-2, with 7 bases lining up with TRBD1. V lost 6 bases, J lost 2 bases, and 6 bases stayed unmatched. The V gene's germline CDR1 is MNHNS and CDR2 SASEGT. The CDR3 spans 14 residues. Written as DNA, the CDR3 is TGTGCCAGCAGAACCGGGACAGACAACTATGGCTACACCTTC. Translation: CASRTGTDNYGYTF.

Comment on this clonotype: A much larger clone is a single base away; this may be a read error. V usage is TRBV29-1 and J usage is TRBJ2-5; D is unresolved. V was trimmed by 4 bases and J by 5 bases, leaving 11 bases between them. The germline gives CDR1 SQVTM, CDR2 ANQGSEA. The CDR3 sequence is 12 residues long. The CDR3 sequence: CSVGGSGETQYF. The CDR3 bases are TGCAGCGTTGGTGGGTCTGGGGAGACCCAGTACTTC. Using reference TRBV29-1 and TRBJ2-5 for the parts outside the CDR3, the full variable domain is SAVISQKPSRDICQRGTSLTIQCQVDSQVTMMFWYRQQPGQSLTLIATANQGSEATYESGFVIDKFPISRPNLTFSTLTVSNMSPEDSSIYLCSVGGSGETQYFGPGTRLLVL.

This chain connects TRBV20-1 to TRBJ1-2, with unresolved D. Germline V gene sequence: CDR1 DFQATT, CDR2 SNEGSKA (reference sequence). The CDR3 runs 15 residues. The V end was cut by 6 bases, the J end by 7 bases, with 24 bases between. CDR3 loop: CSATDKPEKVAGYTF. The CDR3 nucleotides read TGCAGTGCCACCGATAAGCCAGAAAAAGTAGCTGGCTACACCTTC.

The CDR3 sequence: CASSSLRLNNPDTQYF. The CDR3, as DNA: TGTGCCAGCAGTTCACTCCGGCTCAACAACCCAGATACGCAGTATTTT. The V call is TRBV6-5, the J call TRBJ2-3; D unresolved. V was cut by 4 bases and J by 4 bases, with 18 bases left in between. This CDR3 spans 16 amino acids. The germline V gene encodes CDR1 MNHEY and CDR2 SVGAGI.

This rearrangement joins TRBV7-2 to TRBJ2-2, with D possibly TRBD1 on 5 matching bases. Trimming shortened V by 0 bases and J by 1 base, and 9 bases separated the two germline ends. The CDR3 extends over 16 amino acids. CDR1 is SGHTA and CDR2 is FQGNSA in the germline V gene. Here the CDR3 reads CASSLAGALNTGELFF. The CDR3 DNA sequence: TGTGCCAGCAGCTTAGCAGGGGCCTTGAACACCGGGGAGCTGTTTTTT. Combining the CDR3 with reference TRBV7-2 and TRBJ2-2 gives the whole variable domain GAGVSQSPSNKVTEKGKDVELRCDPISGHTALYWYRQSLGQGLEFLIYFQGNSAPDKSGLPSDRFSAERTGGSVSTLTIQRTQQEDSAVYLCASSLAGALNTGELFFGEGSRLTVL.

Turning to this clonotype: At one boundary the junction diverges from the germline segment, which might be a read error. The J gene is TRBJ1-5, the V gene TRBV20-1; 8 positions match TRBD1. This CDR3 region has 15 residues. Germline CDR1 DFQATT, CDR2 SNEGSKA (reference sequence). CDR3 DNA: TGCTGTGCGAGGCAAGCCTCAGGGGGCGCGCAGCCCCAGCATTTT. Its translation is CCARQASGGAQPQHF.

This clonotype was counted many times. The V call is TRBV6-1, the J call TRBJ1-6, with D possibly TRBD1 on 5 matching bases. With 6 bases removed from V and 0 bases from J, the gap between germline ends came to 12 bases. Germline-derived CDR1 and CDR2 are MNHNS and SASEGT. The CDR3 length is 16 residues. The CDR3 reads CASSPDRFSYNSPLHF. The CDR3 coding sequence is TGTGCCAGCAGCCCCGACAGATTCTCCTATAATTCACCCCTCCACTTT.

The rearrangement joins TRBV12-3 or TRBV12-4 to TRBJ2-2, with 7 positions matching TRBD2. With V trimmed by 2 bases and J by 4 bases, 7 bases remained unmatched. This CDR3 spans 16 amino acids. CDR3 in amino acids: CASSLIGLEGTGELFF. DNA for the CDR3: TGTGCCAGCAGTTTAATCGGACTAGAGGGCACCGGGGAGCTGTTTTTT.

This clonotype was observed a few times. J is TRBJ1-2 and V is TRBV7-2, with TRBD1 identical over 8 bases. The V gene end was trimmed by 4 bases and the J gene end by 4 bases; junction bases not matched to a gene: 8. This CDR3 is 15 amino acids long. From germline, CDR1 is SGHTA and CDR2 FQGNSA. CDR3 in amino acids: CASSSGTGSAYGYTF. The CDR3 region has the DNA TGTGCCAGCAGCTCTGGGACAGGCTCGGCCTATGGCTACACCTTC.

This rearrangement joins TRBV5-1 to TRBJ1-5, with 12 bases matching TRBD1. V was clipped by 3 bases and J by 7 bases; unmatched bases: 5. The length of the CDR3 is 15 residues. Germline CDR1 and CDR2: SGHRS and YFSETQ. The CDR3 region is CASSSGTGGEQPQHF. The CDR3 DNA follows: TGCGCCAGCAGCTCAGGGACAGGGGGCGAGCAGCCCCAGCATTTT.

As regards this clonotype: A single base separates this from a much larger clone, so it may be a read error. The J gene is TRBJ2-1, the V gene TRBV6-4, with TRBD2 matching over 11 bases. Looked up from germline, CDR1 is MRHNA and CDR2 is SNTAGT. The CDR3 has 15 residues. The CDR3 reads CASSDTTSGANEHFF. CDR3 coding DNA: TGTGCCAGCAGTGATACGACTAGCGGGGCTAATGAGCATTTCTTC.

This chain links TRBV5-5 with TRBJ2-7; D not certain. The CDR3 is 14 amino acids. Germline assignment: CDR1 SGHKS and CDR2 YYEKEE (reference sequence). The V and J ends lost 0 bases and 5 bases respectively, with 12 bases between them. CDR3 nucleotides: TGTGCCAGCAGCTTGGGGTGGGGAAACCACGAGCAGTACGTC. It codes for CASSLGWGNHEQYV.

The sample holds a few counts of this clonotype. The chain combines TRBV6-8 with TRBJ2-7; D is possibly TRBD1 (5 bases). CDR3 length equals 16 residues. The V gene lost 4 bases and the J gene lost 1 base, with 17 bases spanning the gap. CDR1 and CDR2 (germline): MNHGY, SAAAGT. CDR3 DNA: TGTGCCAGCAGTTTTAGAAGGCACAGGACATCCTACGAGCAGTACGTC. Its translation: CASSFRRHRTSYEQYV.

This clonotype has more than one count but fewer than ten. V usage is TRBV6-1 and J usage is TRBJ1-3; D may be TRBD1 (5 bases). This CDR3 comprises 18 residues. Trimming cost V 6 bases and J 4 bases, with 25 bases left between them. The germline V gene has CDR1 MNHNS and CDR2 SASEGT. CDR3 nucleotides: TGTGCCAGCAGGAAACCCGGGGGGGTAGGGATTGTCGGAAACACCATATATTTT. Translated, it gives CASRKPGGVGIVGNTIYF.

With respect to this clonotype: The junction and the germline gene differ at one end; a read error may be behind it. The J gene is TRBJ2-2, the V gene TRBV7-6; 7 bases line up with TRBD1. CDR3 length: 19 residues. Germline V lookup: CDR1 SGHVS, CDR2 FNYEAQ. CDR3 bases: TGTGCCAGCAGCTCACCACTGGGGGTCGGGACAGAGAACACCGGGGAGCCGTTTTTT. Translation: CASSSPLGVGTENTGEPFF.

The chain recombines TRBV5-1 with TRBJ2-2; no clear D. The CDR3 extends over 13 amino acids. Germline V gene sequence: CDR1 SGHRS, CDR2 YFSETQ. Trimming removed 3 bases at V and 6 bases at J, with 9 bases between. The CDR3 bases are TGCGCCAGCAGCTCCCTGGCCGCCGGGGAGCTGTTTTTT. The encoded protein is CASSSLAAGELFF. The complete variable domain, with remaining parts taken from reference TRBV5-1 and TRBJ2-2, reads KAGVTQTPRYLIKTRGQQVTLSCSPISGHRSVSWYQQTPGQGLQFLFEYFSETQRNKGNFPGRFSGRQFSNSRSEMNVSTLELGDSALYLCASSSLAAGELFFGEGSRLTVL.

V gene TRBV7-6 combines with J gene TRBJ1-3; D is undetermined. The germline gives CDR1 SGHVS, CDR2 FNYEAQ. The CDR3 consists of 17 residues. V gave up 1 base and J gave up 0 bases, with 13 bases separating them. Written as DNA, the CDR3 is TGTGCCAGCAGCTTAGACCCAGCCGCTATCTCTGGAAACACCATATATTTT. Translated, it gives CASSLDPAAISGNTIYF.

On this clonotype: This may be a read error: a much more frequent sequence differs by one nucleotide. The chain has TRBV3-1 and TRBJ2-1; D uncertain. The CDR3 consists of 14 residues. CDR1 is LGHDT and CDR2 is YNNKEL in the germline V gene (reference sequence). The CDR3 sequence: CASSQGRSYNGQFF. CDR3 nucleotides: TGTGCCAGCAGCCAGGGCCGCTCCTACAATGGGCAGTTCTTC.

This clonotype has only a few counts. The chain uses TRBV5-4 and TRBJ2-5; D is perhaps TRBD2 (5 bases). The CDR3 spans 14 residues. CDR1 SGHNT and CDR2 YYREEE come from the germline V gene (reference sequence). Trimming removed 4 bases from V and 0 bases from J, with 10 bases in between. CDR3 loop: CASSVASYQETQYF. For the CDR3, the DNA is TGTGCCAGCAGCGTCGCTAGCTACCAAGAGACCCAGTACTTC.

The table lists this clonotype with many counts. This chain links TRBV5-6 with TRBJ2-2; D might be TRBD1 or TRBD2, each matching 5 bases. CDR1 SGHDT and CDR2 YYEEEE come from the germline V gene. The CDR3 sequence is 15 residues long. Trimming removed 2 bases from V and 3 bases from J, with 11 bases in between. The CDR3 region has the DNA TGTGCCAGCAGCTTCGGGACGTGGCACACCGGGGAGCTGTTTTTT. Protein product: CASSFGTWHTGELFF.

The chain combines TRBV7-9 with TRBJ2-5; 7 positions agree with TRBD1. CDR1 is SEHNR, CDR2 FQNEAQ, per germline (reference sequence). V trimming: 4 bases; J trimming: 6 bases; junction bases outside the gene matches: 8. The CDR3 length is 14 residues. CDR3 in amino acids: CASSSGQLVKTQYF. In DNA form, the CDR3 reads TGTGCCAGCAGCTCGGGACAGTTAGTGAAGACCCAGTACTTC.

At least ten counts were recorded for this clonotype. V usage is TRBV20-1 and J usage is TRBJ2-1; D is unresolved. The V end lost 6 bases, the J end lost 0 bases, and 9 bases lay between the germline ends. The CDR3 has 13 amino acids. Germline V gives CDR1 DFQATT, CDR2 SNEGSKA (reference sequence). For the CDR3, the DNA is TGCAGTGCCCCGGCCAGCTCCTACAATGAGCAGTTCTTC. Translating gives CSAPASSYNEQFF.

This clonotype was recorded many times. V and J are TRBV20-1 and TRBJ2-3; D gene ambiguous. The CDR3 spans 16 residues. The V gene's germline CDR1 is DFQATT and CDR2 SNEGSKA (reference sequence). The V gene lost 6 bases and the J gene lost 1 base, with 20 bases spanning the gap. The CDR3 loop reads CSARAHGTAGTDTQYF. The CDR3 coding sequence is TGCAGTGCCCGAGCGCACGGCACAGCTGGCACAGATACGCAGTATTTT.

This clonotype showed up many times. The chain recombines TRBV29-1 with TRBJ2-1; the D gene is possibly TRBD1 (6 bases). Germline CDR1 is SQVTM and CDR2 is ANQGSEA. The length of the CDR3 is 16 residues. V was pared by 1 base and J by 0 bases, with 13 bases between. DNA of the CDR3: TGCAGCGTTGAAGGACATGACAGGAGCTCCTACAATGAGCAGTTCTTC. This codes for CSVEGHDRSSYNEQFF.

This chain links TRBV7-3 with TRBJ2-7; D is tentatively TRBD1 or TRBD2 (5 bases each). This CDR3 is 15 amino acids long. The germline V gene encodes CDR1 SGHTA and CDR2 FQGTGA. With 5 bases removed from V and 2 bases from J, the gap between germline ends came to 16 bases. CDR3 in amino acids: CASSLIAGTPYEQYF. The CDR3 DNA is TGTGCCAGCAGCCTAATCGCCGGGACCCCCTACGAGCAGTACTTC.

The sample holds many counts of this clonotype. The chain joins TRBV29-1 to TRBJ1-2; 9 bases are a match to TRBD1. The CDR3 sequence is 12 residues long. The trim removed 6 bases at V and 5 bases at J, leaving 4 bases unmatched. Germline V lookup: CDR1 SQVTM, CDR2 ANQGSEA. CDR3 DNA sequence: TGCAGCGTCGCACAGGGGGCTTATGGCTACACCTTC. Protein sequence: CSVAQGAYGYTF.

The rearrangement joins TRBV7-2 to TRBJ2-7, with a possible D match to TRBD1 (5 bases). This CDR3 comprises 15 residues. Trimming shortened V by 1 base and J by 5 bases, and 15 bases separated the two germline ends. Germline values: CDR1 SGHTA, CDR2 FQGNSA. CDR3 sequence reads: CASSLDNFRTNEQYF. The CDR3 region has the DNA TGTGCCAGCAGCTTAGACAACTTTCGGACAAACGAGCAGTACTTC.

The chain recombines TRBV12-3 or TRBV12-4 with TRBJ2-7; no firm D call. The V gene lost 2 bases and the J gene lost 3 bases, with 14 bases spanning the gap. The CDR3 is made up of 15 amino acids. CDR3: CASSLSPNPDYEQYF. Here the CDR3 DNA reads TGTGCCAGCAGTTTATCTCCCAATCCCGACTACGAGCAGTACTTC.

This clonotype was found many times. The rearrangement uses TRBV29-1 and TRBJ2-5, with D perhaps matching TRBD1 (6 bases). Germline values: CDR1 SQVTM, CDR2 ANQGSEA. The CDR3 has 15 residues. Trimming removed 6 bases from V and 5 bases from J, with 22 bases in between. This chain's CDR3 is CSVDLTGNIGETQYF. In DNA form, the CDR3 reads TGCAGCGTGGACCTAACAGGGAACATAGGGGAGACCCAGTACTTC.

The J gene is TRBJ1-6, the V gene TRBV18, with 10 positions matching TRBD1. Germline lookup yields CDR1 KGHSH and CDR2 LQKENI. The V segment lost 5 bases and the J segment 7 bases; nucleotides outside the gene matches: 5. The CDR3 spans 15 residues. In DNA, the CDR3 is TGTGCCAGCTCAGGAGGACAGGGGGGGAATTCACCCCTCCACTTT. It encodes CASSGGQGGNSPLHF. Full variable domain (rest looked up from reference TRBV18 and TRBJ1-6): NAGVMQNPRHLVRRRGQEARLRCSPMKGHSHVYWYRQLPEEGLKFMVYLQKENIIDESGMPKERFSAEFPKEGPSILRIQQVVRGDSAAYFCASSGGQGGNSPLHFGNGTRLTVT.